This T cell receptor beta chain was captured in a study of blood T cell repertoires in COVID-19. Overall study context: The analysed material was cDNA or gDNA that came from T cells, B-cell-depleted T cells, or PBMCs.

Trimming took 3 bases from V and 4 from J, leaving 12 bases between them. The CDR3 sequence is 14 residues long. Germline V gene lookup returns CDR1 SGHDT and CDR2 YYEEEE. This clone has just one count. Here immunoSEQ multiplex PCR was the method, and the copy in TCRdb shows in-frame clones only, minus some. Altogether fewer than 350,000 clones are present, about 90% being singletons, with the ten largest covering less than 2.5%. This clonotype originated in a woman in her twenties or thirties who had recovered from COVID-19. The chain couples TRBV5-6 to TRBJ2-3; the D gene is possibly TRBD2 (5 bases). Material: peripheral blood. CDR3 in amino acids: CASSSGSVSDTQYF. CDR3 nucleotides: TGTGCCAGCAGCTCGGGGAGCGTATCAGATACGCAGTATTTT.